These 11 T cell receptor beta chains were all obtained from the same sample, sequenced in a study of shared clonotypes between healthy human individuals (dated by TCRdb to 2019 to 2021). Receptor libraries were prepared by the immunoSEQ multiplex PCR assay. The clones in this table, taken by TCRdb from immuneACCESS, are in-frame only. Not every clone is retained; where verified, under half of the shortfall comes from an unresolved V gene, and the cause of the rest is unknown. The sample profile shows about 2.5 million clones; around 92% of them were found once. Of the sample, around 0.38% is held by the ten largest clones. Sequencing was done on a sample of naive CD4+ T cells from PBMCs. The cell subset or site label, as the study defines it: CD45RA+ positively selected. All receptors come from a man younger than 30 in good health. Some clones in this sample may be carry-over from other donors' samples.

The CDR3 DNA sequence: TGCGCCAGCAGCGGGCAGGGGGTAAACACCGGGGAGCTGTTTTTT. Translation gives CASSGQGVNTGELFF. The V gene is TRBV5-1, the J gene TRBJ2-2; 7 bases line up with TRBD1. With 4 bases clipped from V and 2 bases from J, the junction kept 5 bases outside the gene matches. Germline V gene data show CDR1 as SGHRS and CDR2 as YFSETQ. The CDR3 sequence is 15 residues long.

This chain connects TRBV11-2 to TRBJ2-5; possible D gene TRBD2, 5 bases. This CDR3 region has 13 residues. CDR1 is SGHAT, CDR2 FQNNGV, per germline. Trimming removed 3 bases from V and 4 bases from J, with 9 bases in between. The CDR3 nucleotides are TGTGCCAGCAGCTTCGGGGAGCGAGAGACCCAGTACTTC. This sequence encodes CASSFGERETQYF.

V and J are TRBV9 and TRBJ2-1, with 7 bases fitting TRBD2. The CDR3 is made up of 15 amino acids. Trimming at V came to 7 bases and at J to 0 bases, leaving 7 bases not matched to a gene. Per the germline V gene, CDR1 is SGDLS and CDR2 is YYNGEE. The CDR3 DNA sequence: TGTGCCAGCGGAGAAGGCGGGAGCTCCTACAATGAGCAGTTCTTC. Translated: CASGEGGSSYNEQFF.

This rearrangement joins TRBV9 to TRBJ2-3; 7 bases are a match to TRBD2. After removal of 3 bases from V and 6 bases from J, the junction contained 4 bases not matched to a gene. The germline V gene encodes CDR1 SGDLS and CDR2 YYNGEE. The CDR3 totals 13 residues. In DNA form, the CDR3 reads TGTGCCAGCAGCGCGCTAGCGGTGGATACGCAGTATTTT. This codes for CASSALAVDTQYF.

V usage is TRBV5-4 and J usage is TRBJ2-7; D remains ambiguous. Trimming left V 4 bases short and J 1 base short, with 12 bases between. The germline V gene has CDR1 SGHNT and CDR2 YYREEE (reference sequence). The CDR3 consists of 14 residues. The CDR3 spells CASSERRTSYEQYF. The CDR3, as DNA: TGTGCCAGCAGCGAAAGACGGACGTCCTACGAGCAGTACTTC.

The rearrangement joins TRBV11-2 to TRBJ2-7; D is unclear. Germline loops: CDR1 SGHAT, CDR2 FQNNGV. This CDR3 has 13 amino acids. V was clipped by 1 base and J by 6 bases, with 10 bases between them. CDR3 sequence (DNA): TGTGCCAGCAGCTTAGGGTTATCTGCCGAGCAGTACTTC. Protein: CASSLGLSAEQYF. Complete variable domain (other parts from reference TRBV11-2 and TRBJ2-7): EAGVAQSPRYKIIEKRQSVAFWCNPISGHATLYWYQQILGQGPKLLIQFQNNGVVDDSQLPKDRFSAERLKGVDSTLKIQPAKLEDSAVYLCASSLGLSAEQYFGPGTRLTVT.

The chain joins TRBV28 to TRBJ1-2; 8 bases are a match to TRBD1. CDR1 MDHEN and CDR2 SYDVKM come from the germline V gene. The CDR3 has 19 amino acids. The V gene end was trimmed by 6 bases and the J gene end by 5 bases; junction bases not matched to a gene: 23. The CDR3 sequence: CASRTYRTGTGQPTYGYTF. In nucleotides, the CDR3 is TGTGCCAGCAGGACCTACCGAACCGGGACAGGCCAACCGACGTATGGCTACACCTTC.

The CDR3 nucleotides read TGTGCCAGTACCCCTCCCGGTTGGCCGGCCATTAATTACGAGCAGTACTTC. This encodes CASTPPGWPAINYEQYF. The chain links TRBV19 to TRBJ2-7; no reliable D call. V lost 7 bases and J lost 4, with 26 bases in between. The CDR3 sequence is 17 residues long. CDR1 LNHDA and CDR2 SQIVND come from the germline V gene (reference sequence).

J is TRBJ1-2 and V is TRBV7-6; TRBD1 matches 7 bases. CDR1 is SGHVS, CDR2 FNYEAQ, per germline. The CDR3 runs 14 residues. V dropped 3 bases and J dropped 8; count of bases not matched to a gene: 9. The CDR3 bases are TGTGCCAGCAGCTTTCAGGGGGTAGATTTAGGCTACACCTTC. It is translated as CASSFQGVDLGYTF.

The chain uses TRBV25-1 and TRBJ2-1; the match to TRBD2 covers 10 bases. The CDR3 consists of 17 residues. V shed 1 base and J 7 bases; nucleotides not matched to a gene: 10. Germline CDR1 reads MGHDK; CDR2 reads SYGVNS. The CDR3 DNA follows: TGTGCCAGCAGTGAATCTTTTGGGTCTAGCGGGGGTAATGAGCAGTTCTTC. Its protein is CASSESFGSSGGNEQFF.

This chain joins TRBV4-2 and TRBJ2-3; D call uncertain. The CDR3 runs to 14 residues. V was cut by 2 bases and J by 8 bases, with 14 bases left in between. Germline CDR1 and CDR2: LGHNA and YNFKEQ. CDR3 residues: CASSQPLPSSTQYF. DNA for the CDR3: TGTGCCAGCAGCCAACCTCTTCCCTCCAGTACGCAGTATTTT.